This T cell receptor (beta chain) was found in a study of radiation and T cells in renal cell carcinoma. Study as a whole: Nephrectomy followed 15 Gy stereotactic body radiation by 4 weeks. Regarding the study as a whole: In blood, top tumor clones expanded by 2 weeks, shrinking by 4.

Losses at the gene ends were 1 base for V and 3 bases for J; bases not matched to a gene: 3. Germline assignment: CDR1 LNHDA and CDR2 SQIVND (reference sequence). CDR3 length: 15 amino acids. Data came from immunoSEQ multiplex PCR; TCRdb stores just in-frame clones and leaves some out. The sample has some 120,000 clones; 70% to 90% are singletons. Of note for this clone: As yet, its antigen is unknown.

Time point here: blood 2 weeks post-SBRT. Sample treatment: 15 Gy SBRT to primary tumor, nephrectomy 4 weeks later. Serial blood draws occurred at baseline and 2 and 4 weeks post-SBRT. Clear cell pathology was present in this patient's renal cell carcinoma. Here the sequenced sample was blood, taken from a patient whose treatment included radiotherapy and nephrectomy. The clonotype was recovered from a woman between 65 and 79 years old with renal cell carcinoma. The chain carries TRBV19 and TRBJ1-1, with 9 bases aligning to TRBD1. The chain's CDR3 is CASSIGQGDYTEAFF. The CDR3 DNA is TGTGCCAGTAGTATAGGACAGGGGGACTACACTGAAGCTTTCTTT.